Listed here are 23 T cell receptor beta chains from one sample, sequenced in a study of regulatory T cells in long-lasting Graves disease. CDR3 regions were amplified by Arm-PCR using iRepertoire HTBI primers to build TCR beta libraries. MiXCR, applied by TCRdb to the multiplex PCR reads, yields one record per CDR3 protein. The sample lists 350,000 to 550,000 distinct CDR3 sequences; 16% were seen once. Time point here: newly diagnosed GD, antithyroid drugs for less than 3 months. The TCR library was prepared using RNA isolated from PBMCs. The sample was also linked to a second study, of T cells in Graves' hyperthyroidism and ophthalmopathy.

Sequencing used peripheral blood mononuclear cells (PBMCs), obtained at new diagnosis, from a patient treated with antithyroid drugs. Receptors originate from a woman aged 18-29 years with Graves disease.

With respect to this clonotype: This clone may be a read error of a much larger clone one base away. The rearrangement joins TRBV7-2 to TRBJ1-5; no reliable D call. Germline CDR1 is SGHTA and CDR2 is FQGNSA. With 3 bases removed from V and 3 bases from J, the gap between germline ends came to 15 bases. The CDR3 length is 16 residues. DNA for the CDR3: TGTGCCAGCAGCTTCCGACATCCCGCAGACAATCAGCCCCAGCATTTT. Amino acid sequence: CASSFRHPADNQPQHF.

This clonotype has only a few counts. This may come from a read error, since a much larger clone is one base off. The CDR3 protein is CAGITDSGANVLTF. CDR3 coding DNA: TGTGCCGGCATCACAGACTCTGGGGCCAACGTCCTGACTTTC. V gene TRBV2 combines with J gene TRBJ2-6; D gene uncertain. CDR3 size: 14 residues. The V and J ends lost 11 bases and 0 bases respectively, with 11 bases between them. Germline-derived CDR1 and CDR2 are SNHLY and FYNNEI.

The table lists this clonotype with many counts. J is TRBJ2-1 and V is TRBV7-9, with 9 nucleotides matching TRBD2. Germline V lookup: CDR1 SEHNR, CDR2 FQNEAQ (reference sequence). V lost 5 bases to trimming and J lost 4 bases; unmatched junction nucleotides: 6. CDR3 length: 15 residues. The CDR3 bases are TGTGCCAGCAGCCCAGGGACTAGCACATACAATGAGCAGTTCTTC. Translating it yields CASSPGTSTYNEQFF. The full variable domain, with the rest looked up from reference TRBV7-9 and TRBJ2-1, is DTGVSQNPRHKITKRGQNVTFRCDPISEHNRLYWYRQTLGQGPEFLTYFQNEAQLEKSRLLSDRFSAERPKGSFSTLEIQRTEQGDSAMYLCASSPGTSTYNEQFFGPGTRLTVL.

This sequence joins TRBV10-3 and TRBJ2-3; no clear D gene. V lost 2 bases, J lost 10 bases, and 10 bases lay in between. The CDR3 loop spans 12 amino acids. CDR1 ENHRY and CDR2 SYGVKD come from the germline V gene. In DNA form, the CDR3 reads TGTGCCATCAGTGAGGAAGTTTTTTCGCAGTATTTT. It is translated as CAISEEVFSQYF.

The gene calls are TRBV6-2 or TRBV6-3 and TRBJ1-1, with D perhaps TRBD1 (5 bases). From germline, CDR1 is MNHEY and CDR2 SVGEGT. V was cut by 1 base and J by 6 bases, with 12 bases left in between. This CDR3 has 14 residues. The CDR3 DNA is TGTGCCAGCAGTTACTTTGGGGGTGAGGCTGAAGCTTTCTTT. This gives the protein CASSYFGGEAEAFF.

In this sample, this clonotype turned up many times. The rearrangement uses TRBV7-6 and TRBJ2-3, with 10 bases fitting TRBD2. V lost 5 bases, J lost 2 bases, and 10 bases stayed unmatched. CDR1 is SGHVS, CDR2 FNYEAQ, per germline. The length of the CDR3 is 17 residues. The CDR3, as DNA: TGTGCCAGCAGCCCCCTGACTAGCGGGCCGCTCACAGATACGCAGTATTTT. Encoded protein: CASSPLTSGPLTDTQYF.

This clonotype was seen only a few times. The V gene is TRBV24-1, the J gene TRBJ1-2; D is undetermined. Germline V lookup: CDR1 KGHDR, CDR2 SFDVKD. The CDR3 runs to 13 residues. Trimming shortened V by 4 bases and J by 6 bases, and 11 bases separated the two germline ends. The CDR3 loop is CATSERPSDGYTF. The DNA of the CDR3 is TGTGCCACCAGTGAGCGACCTTCCGATGGCTACACCTTC.

The chain carries TRBV12-3 or TRBV12-4 and TRBJ2-6; D remains ambiguous. The CDR3 totals 14 residues. V lost 3 bases to trimming and J lost 3 bases, with 6 bases between them. DNA of the CDR3: TGTGCCAGCAGTTTTTCCTTTGGGGCCAACGTCCTGACTTTC. Amino acid sequence: CASSFSFGANVLTF.

This clonotype was seen a handful of times. The CDR3 bases are TGTGCCAGCAGCTCCCCTGCGGGACAGGGGTACAATGAGCAGTTCTTC. It yields the protein CASSSPAGQGYNEQFF. V is TRBV7-2 and J is TRBJ2-1; 10 bases align to TRBD1. CDR3 length: 16 residues. The V gene's germline CDR1 is SGHTA and CDR2 FQGNSA. The V and J ends lost 4 bases and 4 bases, in that order; junction bases with no gene match: 7.

This clonotype was detected many times. V is TRBV5-1 and J is TRBJ2-1, with TRBD2 matching over 7 bases. Trimming at V came to 0 bases and at J to 4 bases, leaving 13 bases not matched to a gene. This CDR3 has 18 amino acids. Germline assignment: CDR1 SGHRS and CDR2 YFSETQ. CDR3 amino acids: CASSLEVGSGGSYNEQFF. In nucleotides, the CDR3 is TGCGCCAGCAGCTTGGAAGTGGGGTCGGGAGGCTCGTACAATGAGCAGTTCTTC.

The chain employs TRBV5-8 and TRBJ2-4, with 7 positions matching TRBD1. The CDR3 sequence is 19 residues long. Germline V gene sequence: CDR1 SGHTS, CDR2 YDEGEE. The junction had 13 bases not matched to a gene; V was cut back by 1 base and J by 0 bases. This CDR3 is CASSLRDSLLGLAKNIQYF. The CDR3, as DNA: TGTGCCAGCAGCTTGCGGGACAGTCTGCTTGGACTAGCCAAAAACATTCAGTACTTC.

Notes on this clonotype: One base away lies a much larger clone, so this may be a sequencing read error. V usage is TRBV10-3 and J usage is TRBJ2-1; D may match TRBD1 or TRBD2 (5 bases each). The tail of the sequence fits TRBJ2-5 better, so the J call may be wrong. From germline, CDR1 is ENHRY and CDR2 SYGVKD. CDR3 length: 14 residues. CDR3 loop: CAISESSGTEAQYF. CDR3 DNA: TGTGCCATCAGTGAGTCGAGTGGGACGGAGGCCCAGTACTTC.

Ten or more counts support this clonotype. The chain carries TRBV2 and TRBJ1-1; TRBD1 might be the D (5 bases). V was shortened by 10 bases and J by 0 bases, with 18 bases between the two germline ends. The germline CDR1 and CDR2 sequences are SNHLY and FYNNEI. The CDR3 loop spans 15 amino acids. As DNA, the CDR3 is TGTGCCATGCCGGGGGGTGGGTTGATGAACACTGAAGCTTTCTTT. Protein sequence: CAMPGGGLMNTEAFF.

This clonotype was found a few times. The chain joins TRBV29-1 to TRBJ2-3, with 14 bases lining up with TRBD2. CDR3 length equals 15 residues. After removal of 6 bases from V and 4 bases from J, the junction contained 6 bases not matched to a gene. Looked up from germline, CDR1 is SQVTM and CDR2 is ANQGSEA. The DNA of the CDR3 is TGCAGCGTGGGACTAGCGGGAGTCCAAGCAGATACGCAGTATTTT. This codes for CSVGLAGVQADTQYF.

This clonotype was seen more than once but under ten times. The DNA of the CDR3 is TGTGCCAGTAGTATAGTTTCCGGGAGGGCCTTAAATGAGCAGTTCTTC. It specifies CASSIVSGRALNEQFF. The chain combines TRBV19 with TRBJ2-1; 8 nucleotides match TRBD2. V lost 1 base to trimming and J lost 7 bases; unmatched junction nucleotides: 9. From germline, CDR1 is LNHDA and CDR2 SQIVND (reference sequence). This CDR3 comprises 16 residues.

This clonotype was detected ten times or more. V is TRBV28 and J is TRBJ2-7; 12 nucleotides agree with TRBD2. V lost 5 bases, J lost 2 bases, and 4 bases stayed unmatched. This CDR3 spans 15 amino acids. Germline loops: CDR1 MDHEN, CDR2 SYDVKM. The CDR3 region is CASSPWTSGTYEQYF. CDR3 in DNA: TGTGCCAGCAGTCCTTGGACTAGCGGGACCTACGAGCAGTACTTC.

This clonotype was detected ten times or more. The chain uses TRBV7-2 and TRBJ2-1, with TRBD1 matching 8 bases. Germline V CDR1 and CDR2: SGHTA, FQGNSA. The CDR3 is made up of 14 amino acids. With 4 bases clipped from V and 5 bases from J, the junction kept 4 bases outside the gene matches. As DNA, the CDR3 is TGTGCCAGCAGCTCGTACAGGGGGGACAATGAGCAGTTCTTC. It yields the protein CASSSYRGDNEQFF. The entire variable domain, with the rest obtained from reference TRBV7-2 and TRBJ2-1, is as follows: GAGVSQSPSNKVTEKGKDVELRCDPISGHTALYWYRQSLGQGLEFLIYFQGNSAPDKSGLPSDRFSAERTGGSVSTLTIQRTQQEDSAVYLCASSSYRGDNEQFFGPGTRLTVL.

About this clonotype: This may stem from a read error, because a much larger clone lies one nucleotide away. This chain connects TRBV7-9 to TRBJ2-7; 13 bases map to TRBD2. With 5 bases clipped from V and 7 bases from J, the junction kept 23 bases outside the gene matches. The CDR3 totals 20 residues. CDR1 and CDR2 from the germline V gene are SEHNR and FQNEAQ (reference sequence). The CDR3 spells CASSPPGLAGSLPTYNEQYF. CDR3 DNA sequence: TGTGCCAGCAGCCCCCCGGGACTAGCGGGATCTCTACCTACTTACAATGAGCAGTACTTC.

This clonotype has a count of ten or more. This rearrangement joins TRBV20-1 to TRBJ2-3; no reliable D call. Trimming removed 0 bases from V and 8 bases from J, with 15 bases in between. CDR1 is DFQATT and CDR2 is SNEGSKA in the germline V gene (reference sequence). This CDR3 has 14 amino acids. This CDR3 is CSARDMTNRVTQYF. As DNA, the CDR3 is TGCAGTGCTAGAGATATGACGAACCGCGTTACGCAGTATTTT.

Remarks on this clonotype: Likely a read error: the CDR3 ends without its conserved phenylalanine or tryptophan. The genes are TRBV7-9 and TRBJ2-4; TRBD2 aligns across 8 bases. This CDR3 is 15 amino acids long. Looked up from germline, CDR1 is SEHNR and CDR2 is FQNEAQ (reference sequence). The CDR3, as DNA: TGTGCCAGCAGCTCCAGTTTTAGCGGGATGAACAGTCAGTACGTC. Protein sequence: CASSSSFSGMNSQYV.

This clonotype was detected ten times or more. The V and J genes are TRBV12-3 or TRBV12-4 and TRBJ2-3; 11 nucleotides match TRBD2. Trimming took 3 bases from V and 0 from J; bases not matched to a gene: 5. This CDR3 region has 17 residues. The CDR3: CASSFMTSGTSTDTQYF. CDR3 coding DNA: TGTGCCAGCAGTTTTATGACTAGCGGGACAAGCACAGATACGCAGTATTTT.

This clonotype turned up a few times. This chain connects TRBV7-2 to TRBJ2-7, with D unclear. Trimming removed 0 bases at V and 3 bases at J, with 9 bases between. Germline lookup yields CDR1 SGHTA and CDR2 FQGNSA. CDR3 size: 14 residues. The CDR3 sequence is CASSLAAKNYEQYF. In nucleotides, the CDR3 is TGTGCCAGCAGCTTAGCAGCCAAAAACTACGAGCAGTACTTC.

The sample holds a few counts of this clonotype. V and J are TRBV29-1 and TRBJ2-7; 8 bases are a match to TRBD1. CDR3 size: 12 residues. From germline, CDR1 is SQVTM and CDR2 ANQGSEA. The V segment lost 6 bases and the J segment 3 bases; nucleotides outside the gene matches: 4. Here the CDR3 DNA reads TGCAGCGTCAAGGACAGGGTCTACGAGCAGTACTTC. Translated, it gives CSVKDRVYEQYF.